This TCR beta chain was captured in a study of T cells in Graves' hyperthyroidism and ophthalmopathy. After removal of 2 bases from V and 7 bases from J, the junction contained 8 bases not matched to a gene. Germline CDR1 and CDR2: LGHDT and YNNKEL (reference sequence). The CDR3 sequence is 15 residues long. Amplified TCR beta CDR3 regions derived from RNA transcripts. The HTBI primer set served for first-round RT-PCR of the TCR CDR3. TCRdb used MiXCR to reprocess the multiplex PCR reads, holding one entry per CDR3 protein. The data show about 290,000 distinct CDR3 sequences, approximately 12% seen once. Many counts were recorded for this clonotype.

J is TRBJ2-1 and V is TRBV3-1; 7 nucleotides line up with TRBD2. This clonotype originated in a woman in her thirties with Graves' hyperthyroidism that later progressed to Graves' ophthalmopathy. Material for sequencing was blood. The chain's CDR3 is CASSQRGSERNEQFF. The CDR3 DNA reads TGTGCCAGCAGCCAACGCGGGAGCGAGAGGAATGAGCAGTTCTTC.